A single sample is the source of the 28 T cell receptor beta chains below, sequenced in a study of blood T cells in healthy people across ages. For the second PCR, which ran for about 6 to 12 cycles, a sample-barcoded 5' primer and a J-beta primer mix were used. TCRdb redid the calling of the 5' RACE reads with MiXCR, one entry per CDR3 protein. In the table there are around 1,700,000 distinct CDR3 sequences, 28% of which are singletons. The specimen sequenced was blood. The receptors were sampled from a woman aged 25 to 39 in good health.

This clonotype was seen more than once but under ten times. The chain uses TRBV20-1 and TRBJ1-1, with D perhaps TRBD1 (6 bases). Germline loops: CDR1 DFQATT, CDR2 SNEGSKA (reference sequence). The CDR3 sequence is 13 residues long. Trimming took off 1 base at V and 4 bases at J, with 10 bases between the two ends. CDR3 sequence (DNA): TGCAGTGCTAGAGGGGGGCCCGGCACTGAAGCTTTCTTT. Translated, it gives CSARGGPGTEAFF.

This clonotype was detected many times. The rearrangement joins TRBV11-2 to TRBJ2-7, with 11 bases aligning to TRBD2. Germline assignment: CDR1 SGHAT and CDR2 FQNNGV. CDR3 size: 15 residues. Losses at the gene ends were 5 bases for V and 4 bases for J; bases not matched to a gene: 7. The CDR3 sequence is CASSDLTSGIYEQYF. The CDR3 bases are TGTGCCAGCAGCGACTTGACTAGCGGGATTTACGAGCAGTACTTC.

In regard to this clonotype: A much bigger clone sits one base away, suggesting this may be a read error. This chain uses TRBV5-5 with TRBJ1-2, with 7 bases identical to TRBD1. CDR3 length equals 16 residues. The germline V gene encodes CDR1 SGHKS and CDR2 YYEKEE (reference sequence). This CDR3 is CASSSEGTATKYGYTF. The CDR3 DNA sequence: TGTGCCAGCAGCTCGGAAGGGACAGCAACTAAATATGGCTACACCTTC. The full variable domain, in which reference TRBV5-5 and TRBJ1-2 provide the parts outside the CDR3, is DAGVTQSPTHLIKTRGQQVTLRCSPISGHKSVSWYQQVLGQGPQFIFQYYEKEERGRGNFPDRFSARQFPNYSSELNVNALLLGDSALYLCASSSEGTATKYGYTFGSGTRLTVV.

As for this clonotype: A read error may produce the germline difference seen at one junction end. V usage is TRBV20-1 and J usage is TRBJ1-2; 11 bases map to TRBD1. Looked up from germline, CDR1 is DFQATT and CDR2 is SNEGSKA (reference sequence). The CDR3 has 13 residues. Here the CDR3 DNA reads TGCGGTGCTAGGACAGGGGGCCTCTATGGCTACACCTTC. Residues: CGARTGGLYGYTF.

This clonotype was found a few times. V gene TRBV9 combines with J gene TRBJ1-3; 9 bases fit TRBD1. The CDR3 loop spans 17 amino acids. Germline assignment: CDR1 SGDLS and CDR2 YYNGEE. The junction had 7 bases not matched to a gene; V was cut back by 2 bases and J by 1 base. As DNA, the CDR3 is TGTGCCAGCAGCGTGACCCCCGGGACAGGGTCTGGAAACACCATATATTTT. Amino acid sequence: CASSVTPGTGSGNTIYF.

On this clonotype: Being one base from a much bigger clone, this may be a read error. CDR3 nucleotide sequence: TGCAGCGGTGACGGTCAGGGGCCCTACGAGCAGTACTTC. Amino acid sequence: CSGDGQGPYEQYF. This chain connects TRBV29-1 to TRBJ2-7; D may be TRBD1 (6 bases). The V gene's germline CDR1 is SQVTM and CDR2 ANQGSEA. The V gene lost 7 bases and the J gene lost 2 bases, with 15 bases spanning the gap. The CDR3 is made up of 13 amino acids.

This chain connects TRBV12-5 to TRBJ1-1; D uncertain. The CDR3 has 12 amino acids. V was clipped by 1 base and J by 7 bases, with 7 bases between them. Germline CDR1 reads LGHNT; CDR2 reads FRNRAP. CDR3 region: CASGLEDLEAFF. The CDR3 DNA reads TGTGCTAGTGGTTTGGAGGACCTTGAAGCTTTCTTT.

This clonotype was counted many times. The DNA of the CDR3 is TGCAGTGCTCCCTGGGACACCCAAGAGACCCAGTACTTC. Encoded protein: CSAPWDTQETQYF. The V and J genes are TRBV20-1 and TRBJ2-5; the D gene is possibly TRBD1 (6 bases). Germline V gene sequence: CDR1 DFQATT, CDR2 SNEGSKA (reference sequence). The CDR3 consists of 13 residues. The V gene lost 5 bases and the J gene lost 1 base, with 11 bases spanning the gap.

The chain combines TRBV24-1 with TRBJ2-7; the match to TRBD2 covers 7 bases. The CDR3 is made up of 13 amino acids. The junction had 7 bases not matched to a gene; V was cut back by 9 bases and J by 3 bases. Germline V gene lookup returns CDR1 KGHDR and CDR2 SFDVKD. This CDR3 is CATLAGGLYEQYF. The CDR3 nucleotides read TGTGCCACCTTAGCGGGTGGGCTCTACGAGCAGTACTTC.

This clonotype was recorded at least ten times. The V and J genes are TRBV7-6 and TRBJ2-5, with TRBD2 matching over 7 bases. V dropped 2 bases and J dropped 2; count of bases not matched to a gene: 2. CDR3 length: 14 amino acids. From germline, CDR1 is SGHVS and CDR2 FNYEAQ. The CDR3 region has the DNA TGTGCCAGCAGCTTATGGGAGGGTCAAGAGACCCAGTACTTC. This sequence encodes CASSLWEGQETQYF. Complete variable domain (other parts from reference TRBV7-6 and TRBJ2-5): GAGVSQSPRYKVTKRGQDVALRCDPISGHVSLYWYRQALGQGPEFLTYFNYEAQQDKSGLPNDRFSAERPEGSISTLTIQRTEQRDSAMYRCASSLWEGQETQYFGPGTRLLVL.

The chain joins TRBV3-1 to TRBJ1-2; D gene unclear. Looked up from germline, CDR1 is LGHDT and CDR2 is YNNKEL (reference sequence). The CDR3 extends over 17 amino acids. V lost 1 base to trimming and J lost 8 bases, with 23 bases between them. The CDR3 DNA follows: TGTGCCAGCAGCCAAGGCGGGCGAACAGAGCGAGTCCGAGGCTACACCTTC. The encoded protein is CASSQGGRTERVRGYTF.

The chain carries TRBV7-9 and TRBJ1-1; D uncertain. Germline values: CDR1 SEHNR, CDR2 FQNEAQ (reference sequence). V was clipped by 5 bases and J by 0 bases, with 16 bases between them. The CDR3 has 16 amino acids. CDR3 nucleotide sequence: TGTGCCAGCAGCCCTATACGTGGTCGGCTGAACACTGAAGCTTTCTTT. Its translation: CASSPIRGRLNTEAFF.

The chain carries TRBV12-3 or TRBV12-4 and TRBJ2-1, with 10 positions matching TRBD2. The J call may be wrong; the DNA end is better matched by TRBJ2-7. The CDR3 consists of 18 residues. CDR3 bases: TGTGCCAGCAGTTTACATAGCGGGAGGAGAGGGACCGCAGATGAGCAGTACTTC. Translated: CASSLHSGRRGTADEQYF.

With regard to this clonotype: A much more abundant neighbour one base away suggests this may be a read error. The CDR3 protein is CASSKVDGEQYF. The CDR3 DNA sequence: TGTGCCAGCAGCAAGGTGGATGGCGAGCAGTACTTC. The rearrangement links TRBV6-1 to TRBJ2-7, with unresolved D. Per the germline V gene, CDR1 is MNHNS and CDR2 is SASEGT. The CDR3 is 12 amino acids. V dropped 6 bases and J dropped 6 bases, with 12 bases sitting between them.

CDR3: CASSVGPVSPYEQYF. CDR3 nucleotide sequence: TGTGCCAGCAGCGTAGGACCCGTCAGCCCCTACGAGCAGTACTTC. The V call is TRBV9, the J call TRBJ2-7; D is undetermined. V was trimmed by 0 bases and J by 2 bases, leaving 12 bases between them. Germline V gives CDR1 SGDLS, CDR2 YYNGEE. The length of the CDR3 is 15 residues.

This clonotype showed up just a few times. V is TRBV6-5 and J is TRBJ2-7, with D perhaps matching TRBD1 or TRBD2 (5 bases each). The germline V gene encodes CDR1 MNHEY and CDR2 SVGAGI. Trimming shortened V by 2 bases and J by 6 bases, and 14 bases separated the two germline ends. This CDR3 comprises 14 residues. DNA of the CDR3: TGTGCCAGCAGTTACCGAGGGACCGTGGGCGAGCAGTACTTC. Translating it yields CASSYRGTVGEQYF.

The V call is TRBV9, the J call TRBJ2-7, with TRBD2 matching 9 bases. The CDR3 totals 14 residues. The J segment lost 2 bases and the V segment lost 4 bases, leaving 4 bases of the junction unmatched. From germline, CDR1 is SGDLS and CDR2 YYNGEE. In nucleotides, the CDR3 is TGTGCCAGCAGCATAGCGGGAGTCCCCTACGAGCAGTACTTC. Residues: CASSIAGVPYEQYF.

The V and J genes are TRBV5-1 and TRBJ2-5; D gene unclear. V lost 1 base and J 5 bases, leaving 15 bases between the germline ends. Looked up from germline, CDR1 is SGHRS and CDR2 is YFSETQ. CDR3 length: 15 residues. This CDR3 is CASSLRPQTAETQYF. The CDR3, as DNA: TGCGCCAGCAGCTTGAGACCTCAGACTGCCGAGACCCAGTACTTC.

This clonotype was recorded once. CDR3 coding DNA: TGTGCCAGCAGCTTAGCCCCAGGGTATGATTTACCCCTCCACTTT. Translated, it gives CASSLAPGYDLPLHF. J is TRBJ1-6 and V is TRBV7-2; possible D gene TRBD1, 5 bases. The CDR3 covers 15 residues. Trimming stripped 0 bases from V and 12 bases from J, with 15 bases between. CDR1 is SGHTA, CDR2 FQGNSA, per germline.

This clonotype occurred a few times. The chain is built from TRBV28 and TRBJ2-7, with D perhaps matching TRBD2 (5 bases). Germline CDR1 is MDHEN and CDR2 is SYDVKM. The CDR3 consists of 13 residues. V lost 4 bases to trimming and J lost 5 bases, with 12 bases between them. CDR3 nucleotide sequence: TGTGCCAGCAGTTCCCGGGCCGGGAACGAGCAGTACTTC. Protein sequence: CASSSRAGNEQYF.

This clonotype has ten or more counts. The genes are TRBV5-1 and TRBJ2-4; 12 nucleotides line up with TRBD2. V lost 4 bases, J lost 1 base, and 3 bases stayed unmatched. This CDR3 spans 16 amino acids. Germline CDR1 reads SGHRS; CDR2 reads YFSETQ. CDR3 protein: CASSRTSGAAKNIQYF. The CDR3 DNA reads as TGCGCCAGCAGCCGGACTAGCGGGGCGGCCAAAAACATTCAGTACTTC.

Regarding this clonotype: A much larger clone differs from this one at a single base, so this may be a read error. This chain joins TRBV2 and TRBJ2-7; D not certain. Germline V gene sequence: CDR1 SNHLY, CDR2 FYNNEI. Trimming stripped 7 bases from V and 3 bases from J, with 7 bases between. The CDR3 length is 11 residues. CDR3 region: CASMNNYEQYF. For the CDR3, the DNA is TGTGCCAGCATGAACAACTACGAGCAGTACTTC.

This clonotype was observed a few times. The chain couples TRBV20-1 to TRBJ1-2; D gene ambiguous. Germline CDR1 reads DFQATT; CDR2 reads SNEGSKA (reference sequence). CDR3 size: 11 residues. V was shortened by 1 base and J by 7 bases, with 7 bases between the two germline ends. Here the CDR3 reads CSARVLAGYTF. The CDR3, as DNA: TGCAGTGCTAGAGTACTGGCTGGCTACACCTTC.

The chain couples TRBV5-1 to TRBJ1-5, with 10 bases aligning to TRBD1. The CDR3 covers 15 residues. CDR1 and CDR2 from the germline V gene are SGHRS and YFSETQ. The trim removed 4 bases at V and 7 bases at J, leaving 8 bases unmatched. In DNA, the CDR3 is TGCGCCAGCAGCATAGGACAGGGGGTCCCGCAGCCCCAGCATTTT. This encodes CASSIGQGVPQPQHF. Looking up the rest from reference TRBV5-1 and TRBJ1-5 gives the full variable domain: KAGVTQTPRYLIKTRGQQVTLSCSPISGHRSVSWYQQTPGQGLQFLFEYFSETQRNKGNFPGRFSGRQFSNSRSEMNVSTLELGDSALYLCASSIGQGVPQPQHFGDGTRLSIL.

This clonotype was recorded a few times. The chain combines TRBV10-2 with TRBJ2-3; the D gene could be TRBD1 or TRBD2 (5 bases each). Trimming removed 3 bases from V and 5 bases from J, with 18 bases in between. From germline, CDR1 is WSHSY and CDR2 SAAADI. The CDR3 totals 16 residues. In DNA, the CDR3 is TGCGCCAGCAGTGATTTGGTCCGGGGCGGCTTAGATACGCAGTATTTT. Translating gives CASSDLVRGGLDTQYF.

A few counts support this clonotype. The chain employs TRBV27 and TRBJ2-7; 7 bases are shared with TRBD2. The CDR3 spans 14 residues. V gave up 6 bases and J gave up 4 bases; unmatched junction bases: 9. Germline V CDR1 and CDR2: MNHEY, SMNVEV (reference sequence). CDR3 sequence reads: CASRRRGLSYEQYF. CDR3 nucleotides: TGTGCCAGCAGGCGACGGGGACTAAGTTACGAGCAGTACTTC.

A note on this clonotype: A read error may account for a junction end that differs from germline. The chain joins TRBV28 to TRBJ1-6, with 9 positions matching TRBD1. CDR3 size: 15 residues. Germline assignment: CDR1 MDHEN and CDR2 SYDVKM. CDR3 sequence (DNA): TGTGCCAACAGTTTCTGGGACAGGGCGAATTCACCCCTCCACTTT. Translation gives CANSFWDRANSPLHF.

This clonotype was detected a few times. This chain uses TRBV18 with TRBJ1-1, with no clear D. The CDR3 contains 13 residues. Per the germline V gene, CDR1 is KGHSH and CDR2 is LQKENI. V shed 1 base and J shed 2 bases, with 5 bases lying between them. The CDR3 is CASSPQANTEAFF. The CDR3 DNA follows: TGTGCCAGCTCACCACAGGCAAACACTGAAGCTTTCTTT.